This T cell receptor (beta chain) was sequenced in a study of blood T cell repertoires in COVID-19. Overall study: Acute and convalescent COVID-19 specimens originated in the United States, Italy and Spain.

Per the germline V gene, CDR1 is SGHAT and CDR2 is FQNNGV. The CDR3 has 15 residues. Between the trimmed V and J ends, which lost 2 bases and 0 bases, there was a span of 9 bases. The data were produced by immunoSEQ multiplex PCR, yet TCRdb's version contains in-frame clones alone and is incomplete. The table shows fewer than 150,000 clones, with roughly four fifths occurring only once. The sequence derives from a human donor in a cohort sampled during active COVID-19. The chain links TRBV11-2 to TRBJ2-3, with D tentatively TRBD1 (6 bases). Material for sequencing was peripheral blood. CDR3 amino acids: CASSLLGASTDTQYF. CDR3 nucleotide sequence: TGTGCCAGCAGCTTACTGGGGGCTAGCACAGATACGCAGTATTTT.